These 19 T cell receptor beta chains came from one sample sequenced in a study of blood T cells in healthy people across ages. A second PCR of roughly 7 to 11 cycles used a sample-barcoded 5' primer and a J-beta primer mix. Each CDR3 protein gets one entry after TCRdb re-called the 5' RACE reads with MiXCR. The sample lists some 1,500,000 distinct CDR3 sequences, approximately 43% occurring once. The sample taken for sequencing was blood. The receptors come from a woman younger than 30 in good health.

The rearrangement joins TRBV6-1 to TRBJ1-1; D possibly corresponds to TRBD1 (5 bases). The V gene's germline CDR1 is MNHNS and CDR2 SASEGT. V was cut by 8 bases and J by 2 bases, with 12 bases left in between. The CDR3 totals 13 residues. The CDR3 loop is CASQGQENTEAFF. The DNA for the CDR3 is TGTGCCAGCCAGGGCCAGGAAAACACTGAAGCTTTCTTT.

With regard to this clonotype: Relative to the germline gene, one junction end is altered; a read error may explain this. CDR3 nucleotides: TGTGCCTGCAGCTTCAGTTCCGAGAAGCAGTACTTC. Its protein is CACSFSSEKQYF. V and J are TRBV7-2 and TRBJ2-7; D remains ambiguous. In germline, CDR1 is SGHTA, CDR2 FQGNSA. The CDR3 has 12 residues.

The chain joins TRBV7-9 to TRBJ1-1; D may be TRBD1 (5 bases). CDR1 is SEHNR, CDR2 FQNEAQ, per germline (reference sequence). This CDR3 has 17 residues. V was shortened by 7 bases and J by 1 base, with 22 bases between the two germline ends. The CDR3 DNA is TGTGCCAGCATCCGCCCGGGGCTGGGACGGTCGAACACTGAAGCTTTCTTT. Translated: CASIRPGLGRSNTEAFF.

This clonotype was found a few times. The rearrangement joins TRBV6-1 to TRBJ2-7; D might be TRBD2 (6 bases). From germline, CDR1 is MNHNS and CDR2 SASEGT. Trimming removed 11 bases from V and 4 bases from J, with 24 bases in between. The CDR3 has 15 residues. The CDR3 reads CAVYNPREYLYEQYF. The DNA of the CDR3 is TGTGCCGTCTACAATCCGCGGGAATACTTATACGAGCAGTACTTC.

The V gene is TRBV9, the J gene TRBJ2-1, with D possibly matching TRBD2 (5 bases). The CDR3 runs 16 residues. Germline V gene sequence: CDR1 SGDLS, CDR2 YYNGEE. The V end was cut by 1 base, the J end by 8 bases, with 19 bases between. For the CDR3, the DNA is TGTGCCAGCAGCGTATCGAGAACGGGGAAGAGGTATGAGCAGTTCTTC. Translated: CASSVSRTGKRYEQFF.

The chain recombines TRBV29-1 with TRBJ2-3; D remains unclear. The CDR3 covers 13 residues. Per germline, CDR1 SQVTM and CDR2 ANQGSEA. The V and J ends lost 8 bases and 1 base respectively, with 13 bases between them. The CDR3 bases are TGCAGCCCCACGGGTTGGGGCACAGATACGCAGTATTTT. Its translation is CSPTGWGTDTQYF.

The chain is built from TRBV4-1 and TRBJ1-2; possible D gene TRBD1, 6 bases. The CDR3 is 16 amino acids. Germline V gives CDR1 MGHRA, CDR2 YSYEKL. Trimming removed 4 bases from V and 6 bases from J, with 21 bases in between. CDR3 region: CASSPSPGRGSHGYTF. The CDR3 nucleotides are TGCGCCAGCAGCCCGTCCCCCGGCAGGGGATCCCATGGCTACACCTTC.

The chain joins TRBV7-9 to TRBJ2-1; D uncertain. The V end lost 1 base, the J end lost 13 bases, and 23 bases lay between the germline ends. CDR3 length equals 16 residues. The germline gives CDR1 SEHNR, CDR2 FQNEAQ (reference sequence). The CDR3: CASSLVSRSQLFFQFF. CDR3 sequence (DNA): TGTGCCAGCAGCTTAGTCAGCCGGAGCCAGTTGTTTTTCCAGTTCTTC.

This clonotype was picked up many times. The chain links TRBV12-3 or TRBV12-4 to TRBJ2-7; no firm D call. This CDR3 is built from 14 residues. Trimming pared 3 bases from V and 0 bases from J, leaving 9 bases between. CDR3 loop: CASSFGTNSYEQYF. CDR3 sequence (DNA): TGTGCCAGCAGTTTTGGAACCAACTCCTACGAGCAGTACTTC.

This clonotype came up a few times. CDR3 sequence reads: CARQLDGCYGYTF. CDR3 coding DNA: TGTGCCAGACAGTTGGACGGATGCTATGGCTACACCTTC. The chain carries TRBV6-4 and TRBJ1-2; D is undetermined. This CDR3 has 13 amino acids. Deletions cut 9 bases from V and 4 bases from J, with 15 bases between. Germline V gives CDR1 MRHNA, CDR2 SNTAGT.

The chain links TRBV28 to TRBJ1-4; D is perhaps TRBD1 (5 bases). CDR1 MDHEN and CDR2 SYDVKM come from the germline V gene. V was trimmed by 5 bases and J by 10 bases, leaving 14 bases between them. The CDR3 covers 13 residues. CDR3 in DNA: TGTGCCAGCAGTGCCCGACAGCCAGCAAAACTGTTTTTT. It codes for CASSARQPAKLFF.

The chain has TRBV29-1 and TRBJ2-4, with TRBD2 identical over 9 bases. This CDR3 spans 14 amino acids. The ends lost 4 bases at V and 1 base at J; junction bases unmatched: 2. Per germline, CDR1 SQVTM and CDR2 ANQGSEA. DNA of the CDR3: TGCAGCGTTGGCGGGAGGGCCGCCAAAAACATTCAGTACTTC. Protein product: CSVGGRAAKNIQYF. Full variable domain (outside the CDR3, taken from reference TRBV29-1 and TRBJ2-4): SAVISQKPSRDICQRGTSLTIQCQVDSQVTMMFWYRQQPGQSLTLIATANQGSEATYESGFVIDKFPISRPNLTFSTLTVSNMSPEDSSIYLCSVGGRAAKNIQYFGAGTRLSVL.

This clonotype came up once. The V gene is TRBV4-3, the J gene TRBJ2-1; D gene uncertain. The assigned J gene may be wrong: the sequence end matches TRBJ2-7 better. Germline V gives CDR1 LGHNA, CDR2 YSLEER. The CDR3 contains 15 residues. Written as DNA, the CDR3 is TGCGCCAGCAGCTCCCCGGCCCCTGGGTACAATGAGCAGTACTTC. It codes for CASSSPAPGYNEQYF.

Details on this clonotype: The junction departs from the called germline gene at one end, perhaps through a read error. The J gene is TRBJ2-1, the V gene TRBV7-2; D not certain. The length of the CDR3 is 14 residues. CDR1 and CDR2 (germline): SGHTA, FQGNSA. The CDR3 sequence: CASSSTGSYNGQFF. CDR3 DNA: TGTGCCAGCAGCTCCACGGGCTCCTACAATGGGCAGTTCTTC.

This clonotype was counted once. The rearrangement joins TRBV30 to TRBJ1-1; D uncertain. Germline values: CDR1 GTSNPN, CDR2 SVGIG (reference sequence). The V and J ends lost 0 bases and 0 bases respectively, with 11 bases between them. The CDR3 extends over 15 amino acids. CDR3 region: CAWSVPQVVNTEAFF. The CDR3 coding sequence is TGTGCCTGGAGTGTACCCCAAGTGGTGAACACTGAAGCTTTCTTT. Supplemented by reference TRBV30 and TRBJ1-1, the full variable domain reads SQTIHQWPATLVQPVGSPLSLECTVEGTSNPNLYWYRQAAGRGLQLLFYSVGIGQISSEVPQNLSASRPQDRQFILSSKKLLLSDSGFYLCAWSVPQVVNTEAFFGQGTRLTVV.

As regards this clonotype: This may arise from a read error, as a much more abundant clone is one base away. The rearrangement uses TRBV7-7 and TRBJ2-5; 7 bases are shared with TRBD2. From germline, CDR1 is SSHAT and CDR2 FNYEAQ (reference sequence). The CDR3 covers 14 residues. The CDR3 nucleotides are TGTGCTAGCAGCCTGACTAGCTTCCAAGAGACCCAGTACTTC. It is translated as CASSLTSFQETQYF.

Worth noting for this clonotype: This may stem from a read error, because a much larger clone lies one nucleotide away. The V and J genes are TRBV3-1 and TRBJ2-7; D ambiguous. Looked up from germline, CDR1 is LGHDT and CDR2 is YNNKEL (reference sequence). The CDR3 is 12 amino acids. CDR3 region: CTSSQLGYEQYF. The CDR3 DNA reads TGTACCAGCAGCCAATTGGGCTACGAGCAGTACTTC.

V usage is TRBV7-9 and J usage is TRBJ2-1; D tentatively reads TRBD1 or TRBD2 (5 bases each). The length of the CDR3 is 17 residues. Trimming took off 0 bases at V and 4 bases at J, with 16 bases between the two ends. Germline CDR1 is SEHNR and CDR2 is FQNEAQ (reference sequence). CDR3 in amino acids: CASSLAKKGTVYNEQFF. The CDR3 DNA is TGTGCCAGCAGCTTAGCGAAGAAGGGGACGGTTTACAATGAGCAGTTCTTC.

This chain joins TRBV29-1 and TRBJ1-2, with 8 bases fitting TRBD1. The CDR3 is made up of 14 amino acids. Germline CDR1 is SQVTM and CDR2 is ANQGSEA. After removal of 2 bases from V and 5 bases from J, the junction contained 7 bases not matched to a gene. This CDR3 is CSVETQGAAYGYTF. The CDR3 DNA reads TGCAGCGTTGAAACCCAGGGGGCGGCGTATGGCTACACCTTC.